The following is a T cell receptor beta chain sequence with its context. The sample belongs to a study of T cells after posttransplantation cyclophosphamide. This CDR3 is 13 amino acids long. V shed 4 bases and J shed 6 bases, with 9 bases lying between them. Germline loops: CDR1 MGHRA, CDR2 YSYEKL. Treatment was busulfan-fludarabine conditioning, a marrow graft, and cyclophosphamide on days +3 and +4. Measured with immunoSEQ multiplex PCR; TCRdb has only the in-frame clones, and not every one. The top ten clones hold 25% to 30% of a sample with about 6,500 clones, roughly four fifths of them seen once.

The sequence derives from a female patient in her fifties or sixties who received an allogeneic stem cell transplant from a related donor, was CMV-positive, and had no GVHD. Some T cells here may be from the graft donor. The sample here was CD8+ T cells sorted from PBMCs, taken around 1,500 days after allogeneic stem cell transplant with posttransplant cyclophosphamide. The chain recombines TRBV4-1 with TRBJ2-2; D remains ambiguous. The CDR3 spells CASSLRQAGELFF. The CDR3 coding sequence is TGCGCCAGCAGCCTCCGGCAGGCCGGGGAGCTGTTTTTT.